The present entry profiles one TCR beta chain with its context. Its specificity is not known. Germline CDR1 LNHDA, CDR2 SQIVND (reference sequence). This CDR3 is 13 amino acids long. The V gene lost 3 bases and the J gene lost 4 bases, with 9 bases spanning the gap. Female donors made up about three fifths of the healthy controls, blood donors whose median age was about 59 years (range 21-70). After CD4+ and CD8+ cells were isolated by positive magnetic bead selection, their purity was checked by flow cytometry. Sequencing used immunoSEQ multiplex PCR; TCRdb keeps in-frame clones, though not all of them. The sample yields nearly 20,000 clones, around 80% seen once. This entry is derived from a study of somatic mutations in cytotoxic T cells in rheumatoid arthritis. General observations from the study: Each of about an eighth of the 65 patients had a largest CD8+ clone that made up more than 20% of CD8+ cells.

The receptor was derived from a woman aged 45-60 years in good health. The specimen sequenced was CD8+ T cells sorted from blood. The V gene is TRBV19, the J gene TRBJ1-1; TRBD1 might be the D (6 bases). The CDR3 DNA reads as TGTGCCAGTAGTATCCAGGGGATCACTGAAGCTTTCTTT. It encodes CASSIQGITEAFF.